This is a list of T cell receptor beta chains from one sample in a study of Ad26.COV2.S vaccination and SARS-CoV-2 variants. Assay: immunoSEQ multiplex PCR; the TCRdb copy retains only in-frame clones and omits some. The repertoire holds about 320,000 clones, with roughly 84% as singletons. The input for sequencing was peripheral blood, taken in a trial of Ad26.COV2.S vaccine versus placebo. The receptors originated from a person aged 18-65 years who received the Ad26.COV2.S COVID-19 vaccine or a placebo. Each CDR3 is given with its conserved first and last residue. A D gene is named only where the DNA matches it firmly. Size is omitted from some rows. Given values are once, few, many or a class for expanded clones.

TGTGCCAGCAGCCGGGACAGGGGCTACGAGCAGTACTTC	CASSRDRGYEQYF	few	TRBV27	TRBJ2-7	TRBD1
TGCGCCAGCAGCGCGGGTGACTCTGGAAACACCATATATTTT	CASSAGDSGNTIYF	-	TRBV10-2	TRBJ1-3	-
TGTGCCAGCAGAAACTACTATGGCTACACCTTC	CASRNYYGYTF	-	TRBV12-3/TRBV12-4	TRBJ1-2	-
TGTGCCAGCAGCTTAACGGACGGTGCTGAAGCTTTCTTT	CASSLTDGAEAFF	few	TRBV7-9	TRBJ1-1	-
TGCGCCAGCAGCAGACAGTCTGAAGAGACCCAGTACTTC	CASSRQSEETQYF	-	TRBV5-1	TRBJ2-5	-
TGTGCCAGCAGCGCCCAGGGGTACACTGAAGCTTTCTTT	CASSAQGYTEAFF	-	TRBV7-2	TRBJ1-1	-
TGCGCCAGCAGCCAAGATTGGGGGATTGTGTCACCCCTCCACTTT	CASSQDWGIVSPLHF	-	TRBV4-1	TRBJ1-6	-
TGTGCCAGCAGCTTAGTGAAGAATACGCAGTATTTT	CASSLVKNTQYF	-	TRBV7-6	TRBJ2-3	-
TGTGCCGCGCGAAGGGGCGGGAACACCGGGGAGCTGTTTTTT	CAARRGGNTGELFF	-	TRBV10-3	TRBJ2-2	-
TGTGCCAGCAGCGTAGCTGCACACTACAATGAGCAGTTCTTC	CASSVAAHYNEQFF	-	TRBV9	TRBJ2-1	-
TGTGCCAGCAGCCCTCTCGGATTAGGTTTCGCTTTCTTT	CASSPLGLGFAFF	once	TRBV14	TRBJ1-1	-